A single TCR beta chain is shown here with its context. Produced via immunoSEQ multiplex PCR; TCRdb's table is partial and in-frame only. In the table there are about 200,000 clones, approximately 80% of which are singletons. The sample is drawn from a study of blood T cell repertoires in COVID-19. This CDR3 is 15 amino acids long. J lost 1 base, V lost 7 bases, and 8 bases had no gene match. Germline V lookup: CDR1 WSHSY, CDR2 SAAADI. Sequences were obtained from PBMCs or T cells enriched from blood (not recorded which). V usage is TRBV10-2 and J usage is TRBJ1-2, with 8 bases matching TRBD1. The receptor was isolated from a woman in her forties with acute COVID-19. The CDR3 protein is CASTRTGTDNYGYTF. The CDR3 DNA is TGCGCCAGCACGCGGACAGGGACTGATAACTATGGCTACACCTTC.